The T cell receptor (beta chain) described here comes from a study of blood T cells in healthy people across ages. This CDR3 contains 12 residues. CDR1 is DFQATT and CDR2 is SNEGSKA in the germline V gene (reference sequence). With 4 bases removed from V and 12 bases from J, the gap between germline ends came to 18 bases. At least 5 micrograms of total RNA were extracted per sample. About this clonotype: Given a much more abundant clone one base away, this may be a read error.

Through a sample-barcoded 5' primer and a J-beta primer mix, a second PCR was run for roughly 6 to 11 cycles. In TCRdb, the 5' RACE reads were re-called with MiXCR into one record per CDR3 protein. The table has 600,000 to 850,000 distinct CDR3 sequences, approximately 39% seen once. Input material: blood. The chain has TRBV20-1 and TRBJ1-2, with a weak D call TRBD1 (5 bases). The sequence was collected from a woman in her sixties in good health. The CDR3 sequence is CSAKPTGRGNTF. The CDR3 region has the DNA TGCAGTGCTAAACCGACCGGTCGGGGCAACACCTTC.